This section outlines one T cell receptor (beta chain) sequence together with its context. The data belong to a study of blood T cell repertoires in COVID-19. V gave up 8 bases and J gave up 11 bases, with 18 bases separating them. The CDR3 loop spans 12 amino acids. Germline lookup yields CDR1 MNHEY and CDR2 SVGEGT. Here immunoSEQ multiplex PCR was the method, and the copy in TCRdb shows in-frame clones only, minus some. The table has about 150,000 clones, around 86% seen once; the top ten hold less than 45%. This chain connects TRBV6-2 or TRBV6-3 to TRBJ1-1; D uncertain. The sequence derives from a man in his fifties who had recovered from COVID-19. Sequences were obtained from peripheral blood. CDR3 nucleotide sequence: TGTGCCAGCGGCCTAAGTGGAGGCGGTGCTTTCTTT. Its translation is CASGLSGGGAFF.